This TCR beta chain originates from a study of blood T cell repertoires in COVID-19. As concerns this clone: A read error may produce the germline difference seen at one junction end.

This CDR3 has 13 amino acids. CDR1 and CDR2 (germline): SSHAT, FNYEAQ (reference sequence). TCRdb keeps only in-frame clones here, not all; method: immunoSEQ multiplex PCR. Altogether over 100,000 clones are present, 80% to 85% being singletons, with the ten largest covering around 8%. Sequencing was performed on peripheral blood. The genes are TRBV7-7 and TRBJ2-5; 8 positions match TRBD1. The source is a woman aged 55-75 years with active or convalescent COVID-19. The CDR3, as DNA: TGTGCTAGCAGCTCCGGGACAGGCGGGACCCAGTACTTC. Its protein is CASSSGTGGTQYF.